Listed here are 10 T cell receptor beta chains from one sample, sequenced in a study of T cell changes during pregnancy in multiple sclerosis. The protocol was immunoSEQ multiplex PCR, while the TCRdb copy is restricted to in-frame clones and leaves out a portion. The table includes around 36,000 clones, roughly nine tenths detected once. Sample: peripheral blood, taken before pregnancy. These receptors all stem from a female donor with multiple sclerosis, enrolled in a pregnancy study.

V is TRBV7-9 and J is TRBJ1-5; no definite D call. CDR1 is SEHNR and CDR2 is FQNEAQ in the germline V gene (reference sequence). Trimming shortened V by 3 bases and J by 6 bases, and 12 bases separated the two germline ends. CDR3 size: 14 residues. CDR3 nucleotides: TGTGCCAGCAGCTTTTCTAAAGATCCTCAGCCCCAGCATTTT. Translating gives CASSFSKDPQPQHF.

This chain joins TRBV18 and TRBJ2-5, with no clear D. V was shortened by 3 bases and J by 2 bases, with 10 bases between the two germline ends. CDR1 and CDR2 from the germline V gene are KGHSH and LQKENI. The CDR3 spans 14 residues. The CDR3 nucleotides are TGTGCCAGCTCACCGGATGGCGGTCAAGAGACCCAGTACTTC. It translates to CASSPDGGQETQYF.

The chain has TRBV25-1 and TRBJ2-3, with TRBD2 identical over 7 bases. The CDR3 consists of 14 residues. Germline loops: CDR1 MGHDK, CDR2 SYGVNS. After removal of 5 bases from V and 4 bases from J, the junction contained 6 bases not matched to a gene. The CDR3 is CASSSGLGADTQYF. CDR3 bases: TGTGCCAGCAGTTCTGGACTAGGAGCAGATACGCAGTATTTT. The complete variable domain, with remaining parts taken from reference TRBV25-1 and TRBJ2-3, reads EADIYQTPRYLVIGTGKKITLECSQTMGHDKMYWYQQDPGMELHLIHYSYGVNSTEKGDLSSESTVSRIRTEHFPLTLESARPSHTSQYLCASSSGLGADTQYFGPGTRLTVL.

CDR3 sequence (DNA): TGTGCCAGTAGTATAGCCGGGACTAGTCCCTACAATGAGCAGTTCTTC. It is translated as CASSIAGTSPYNEQFF. The J gene is TRBJ2-1, the V gene TRBV19, with 8 positions matching TRBD2. J was trimmed by 2 bases and V by 1 base; bases with no gene match: 4. The length of the CDR3 is 16 residues. From germline, CDR1 is LNHDA and CDR2 SQIVND (reference sequence).

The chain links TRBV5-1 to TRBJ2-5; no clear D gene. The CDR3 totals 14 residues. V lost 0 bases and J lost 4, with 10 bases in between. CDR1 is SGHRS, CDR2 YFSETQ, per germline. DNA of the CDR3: TGCGCCAGCAGCTTGGACCCTAATCTAGAGACCCAGTACTTC. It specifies CASSLDPNLETQYF. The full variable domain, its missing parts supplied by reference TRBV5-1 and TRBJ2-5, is KAGVTQTPRYLIKTRGQQVTLSCSPISGHRSVSWYQQTPGQGLQFLFEYFSETQRNKGNFPGRFSGRQFSNSRSEMNVSTLELGDSALYLCASSLDPNLETQYFGPGTRLLVL.

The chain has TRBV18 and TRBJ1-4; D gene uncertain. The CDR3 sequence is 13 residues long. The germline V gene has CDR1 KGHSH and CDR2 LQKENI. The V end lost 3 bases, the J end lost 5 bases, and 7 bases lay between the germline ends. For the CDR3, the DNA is TGTGCCAGCTCACCGACTCAAAATGAAAAACTGTTTTTT. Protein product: CASSPTQNEKLFF.

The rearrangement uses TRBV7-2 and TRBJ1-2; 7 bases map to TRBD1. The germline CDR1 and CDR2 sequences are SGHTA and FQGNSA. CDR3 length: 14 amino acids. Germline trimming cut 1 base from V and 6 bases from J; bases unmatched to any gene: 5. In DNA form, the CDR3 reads TGTGCCAGCAGCTTAGTAGGAGGGGGCGATGGCTACACCTTC. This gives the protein CASSLVGGGDGYTF.

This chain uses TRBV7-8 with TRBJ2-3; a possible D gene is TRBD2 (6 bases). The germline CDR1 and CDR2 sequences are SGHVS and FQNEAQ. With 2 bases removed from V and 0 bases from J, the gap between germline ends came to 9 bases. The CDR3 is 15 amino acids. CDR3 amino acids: CASSLLASSTDTQYF. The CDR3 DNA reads TGTGCCAGCAGCTTACTAGCGTCTAGCACAGATACGCAGTATTTT.

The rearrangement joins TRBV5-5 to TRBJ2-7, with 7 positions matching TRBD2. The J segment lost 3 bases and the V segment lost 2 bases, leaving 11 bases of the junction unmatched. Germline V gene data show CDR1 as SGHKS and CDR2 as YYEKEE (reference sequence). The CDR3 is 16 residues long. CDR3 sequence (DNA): TGTGCCAGCAGCTTATCCAAGACTAGCTATGACTACGAGCAGTACTTC. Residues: CASSLSKTSYDYEQYF.

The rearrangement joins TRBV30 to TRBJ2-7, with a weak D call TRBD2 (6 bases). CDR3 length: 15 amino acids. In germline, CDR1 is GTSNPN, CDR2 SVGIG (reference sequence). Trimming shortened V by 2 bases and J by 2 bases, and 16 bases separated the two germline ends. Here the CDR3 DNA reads TGTGCCTGGAGTCCCCGGAGGGGAAGGGCCTACGAGCAGTACTTC. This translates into CAWSPRRGRAYEQYF. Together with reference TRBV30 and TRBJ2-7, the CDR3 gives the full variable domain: SQTIHQWPATLVQPVGSPLSLECTVEGTSNPNLYWYRQAAGRGLQLLFYSVGIGQISSEVPQNLSASRPQDRQFILSSKKLLLSDSGFYLCAWSPRRGRAYEQYFGPGTRLTVT.